The clone carrying this T cell receptor (beta chain) was observed at least ten times. This specimen belongs to a study of T cells after posttransplantation cyclophosphamide. A marrow graft followed busulfan-fludarabine conditioning, with cyclophosphamide on days +3 and +4. The method was immunoSEQ multiplex PCR; TCRdb's version includes in-frame clones alone and lacks a portion of them. There are about 4,100 clones in the sample, none observed a single time. This sample comprised PBMCs, obtained after allogeneic stem cell transplant with posttransplant cyclophosphamide. This clonotype was sampled from a female patient under 30 who received an allogeneic stem cell transplant from an unrelated donor, was CMV-positive, and had acute GVHD only. Some T cells here may be from the graft donor.

The CDR3 region has the DNA TGCAGCGTCGAACTAGCGGGAGGGCCGGGGGAGACCCAGTACTTC. It translates to CSVELAGGPGETQYF. The chain employs TRBV29-1 and TRBJ2-5, with 13 bases lining up with TRBD2. Trimming removed 6 bases from V and 5 bases from J; junction bases left unmatched: 9. The CDR3 consists of 15 residues. CDR1 SQVTM and CDR2 ANQGSEA come from the germline V gene.